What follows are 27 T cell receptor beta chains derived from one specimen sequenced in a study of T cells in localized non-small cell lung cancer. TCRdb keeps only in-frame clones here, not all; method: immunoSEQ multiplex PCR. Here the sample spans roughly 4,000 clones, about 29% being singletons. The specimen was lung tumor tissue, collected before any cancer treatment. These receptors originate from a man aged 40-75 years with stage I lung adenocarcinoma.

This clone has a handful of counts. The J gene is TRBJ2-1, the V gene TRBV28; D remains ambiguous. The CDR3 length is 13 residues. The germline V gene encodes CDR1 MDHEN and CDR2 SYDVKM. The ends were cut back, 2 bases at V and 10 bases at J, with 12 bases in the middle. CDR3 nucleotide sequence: TGTGCCAGCAGTTTACCCCTAGTTTCGGAGCAGTTCTTC. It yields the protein CASSLPLVSEQFF. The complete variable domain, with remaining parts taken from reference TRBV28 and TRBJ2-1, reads DVKVTQSSRYLVKRTGEKVFLECVQDMDHENMFWYRQDPGLGLRLIYFSYDVKMKEKGDIPEGYSVSREKKERFSLILESASTNQTSMYLCASSLPLVSEQFFGPGTRLTVL.

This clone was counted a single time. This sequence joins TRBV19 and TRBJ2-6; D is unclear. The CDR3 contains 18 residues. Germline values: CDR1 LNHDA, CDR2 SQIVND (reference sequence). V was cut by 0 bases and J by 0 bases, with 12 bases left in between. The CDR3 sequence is CASSIDMGISSGANVLTF. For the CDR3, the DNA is TGTGCCAGTAGTATAGACATGGGGATTAGCTCTGGGGCCAACGTCCTGACTTTC.

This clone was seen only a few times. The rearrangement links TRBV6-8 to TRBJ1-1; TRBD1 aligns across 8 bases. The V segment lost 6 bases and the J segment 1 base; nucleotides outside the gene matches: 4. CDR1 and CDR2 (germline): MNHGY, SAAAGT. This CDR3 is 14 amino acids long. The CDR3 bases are TGTGCCAGCAGACTGGACAGGGCGAACACTGAAGCTTTCTTT. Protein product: CASRLDRANTEAFF.

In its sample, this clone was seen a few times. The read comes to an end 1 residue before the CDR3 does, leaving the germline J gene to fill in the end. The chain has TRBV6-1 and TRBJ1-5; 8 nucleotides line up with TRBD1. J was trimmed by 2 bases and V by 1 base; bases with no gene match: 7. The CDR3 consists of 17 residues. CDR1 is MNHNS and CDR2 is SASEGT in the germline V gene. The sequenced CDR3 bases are TGTGCCAGCAGTGAAGTGAGTCAGGGGGCGCGCAATCAGCCCCAGCAT. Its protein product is CASSEVSQGARNQPQH. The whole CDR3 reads CASSEVSQGARNQPQHF.

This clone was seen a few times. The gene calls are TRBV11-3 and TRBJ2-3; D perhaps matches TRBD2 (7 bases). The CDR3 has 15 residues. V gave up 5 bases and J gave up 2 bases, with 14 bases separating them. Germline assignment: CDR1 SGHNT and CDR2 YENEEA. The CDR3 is CASSLAGATTDTQYF. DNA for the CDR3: TGTGCCAGCAGCCTCGCGGGGGCCACCACAGATACGCAGTATTTT.

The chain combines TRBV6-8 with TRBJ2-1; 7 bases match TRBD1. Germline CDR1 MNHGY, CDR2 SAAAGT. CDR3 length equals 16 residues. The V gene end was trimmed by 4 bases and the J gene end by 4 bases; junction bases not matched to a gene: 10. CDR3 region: CASSSRQGNQYNEQFF. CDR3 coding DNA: TGTGCCAGCAGTTCCAGACAGGGAAACCAATACAATGAGCAGTTCTTC.

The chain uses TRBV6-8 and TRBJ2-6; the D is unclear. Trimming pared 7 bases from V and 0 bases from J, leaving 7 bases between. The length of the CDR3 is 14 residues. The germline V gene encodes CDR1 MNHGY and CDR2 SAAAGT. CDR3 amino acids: CASTRASGANVLTF. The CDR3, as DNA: TGTGCCAGCACCCGTGCCTCTGGGGCCAACGTCCTGACTTTC.

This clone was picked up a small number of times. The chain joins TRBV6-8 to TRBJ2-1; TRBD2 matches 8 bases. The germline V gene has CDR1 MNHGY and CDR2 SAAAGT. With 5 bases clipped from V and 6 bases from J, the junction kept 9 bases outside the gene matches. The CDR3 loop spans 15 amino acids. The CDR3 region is CASSGTSGGFNEQFF. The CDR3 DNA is TGTGCCAGCAGTGGAACTAGCGGAGGATTCAATGAGCAGTTCTTC.

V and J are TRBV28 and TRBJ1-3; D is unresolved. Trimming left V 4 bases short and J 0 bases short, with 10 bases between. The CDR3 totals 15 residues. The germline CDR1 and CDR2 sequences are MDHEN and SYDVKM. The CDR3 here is CASSSTQLSGNTIYF. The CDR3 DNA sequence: TGTGCCAGCAGTTCGACACAACTCTCTGGAAACACCATATATTTT.

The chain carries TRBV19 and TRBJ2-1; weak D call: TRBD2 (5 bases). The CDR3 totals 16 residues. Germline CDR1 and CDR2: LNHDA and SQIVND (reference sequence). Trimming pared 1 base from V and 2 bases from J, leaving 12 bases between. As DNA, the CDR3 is TGTGCCAGTAGTATAGTGTGGGGAGATACCTACAATGAGCAGTTCTTC. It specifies CASSIVWGDTYNEQFF.

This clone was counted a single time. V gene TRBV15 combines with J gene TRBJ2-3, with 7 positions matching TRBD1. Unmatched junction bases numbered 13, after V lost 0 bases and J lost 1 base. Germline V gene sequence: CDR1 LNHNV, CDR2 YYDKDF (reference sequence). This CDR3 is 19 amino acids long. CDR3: CATSRDRDRARTGTDTQYF. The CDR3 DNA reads TGTGCCACCAGCAGAGACCGAGACAGGGCCCGAACAGGCACAGATACGCAGTATTTT.

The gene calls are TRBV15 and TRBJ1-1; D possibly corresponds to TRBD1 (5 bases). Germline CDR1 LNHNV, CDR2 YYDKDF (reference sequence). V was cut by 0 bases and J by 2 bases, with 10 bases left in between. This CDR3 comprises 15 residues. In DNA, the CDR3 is TGTGCCACCAGCAGAGAAGAGGGGTACAACACTGAAGCTTTCTTT. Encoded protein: CATSREEGYNTEAFF.

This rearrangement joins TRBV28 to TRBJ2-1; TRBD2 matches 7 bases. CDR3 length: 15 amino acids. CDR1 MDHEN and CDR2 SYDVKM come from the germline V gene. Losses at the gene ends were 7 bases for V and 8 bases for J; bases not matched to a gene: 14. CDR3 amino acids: CASNPQGGSPHEQFF. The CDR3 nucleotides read TGTGCCAGCAACCCCCAGGGCGGGAGTCCCCATGAGCAGTTCTTC.

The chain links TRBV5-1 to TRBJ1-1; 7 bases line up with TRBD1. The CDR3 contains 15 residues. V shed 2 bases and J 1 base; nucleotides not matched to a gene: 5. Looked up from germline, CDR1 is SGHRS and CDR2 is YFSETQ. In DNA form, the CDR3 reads TGCGCCAGCAGCTTATCGACAGGGACGAACACTGAAGCTTTCTTT. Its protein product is CASSLSTGTNTEAFF.

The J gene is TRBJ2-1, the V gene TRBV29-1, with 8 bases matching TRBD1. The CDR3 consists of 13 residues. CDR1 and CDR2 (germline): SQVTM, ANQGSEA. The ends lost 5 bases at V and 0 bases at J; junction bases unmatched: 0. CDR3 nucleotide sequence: TGCAGCGTTCAGGGGGCCTCCTACAATGAGCAGTTCTTC. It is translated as CSVQGASYNEQFF.

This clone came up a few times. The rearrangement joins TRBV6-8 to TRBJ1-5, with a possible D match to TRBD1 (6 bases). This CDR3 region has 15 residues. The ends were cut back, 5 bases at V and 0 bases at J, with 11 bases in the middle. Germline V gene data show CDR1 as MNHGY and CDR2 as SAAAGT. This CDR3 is CASSTGQHSNQPQHF. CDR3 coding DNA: TGTGCCAGCAGTACGGGACAACATAGCAATCAGCCCCAGCATTTT.

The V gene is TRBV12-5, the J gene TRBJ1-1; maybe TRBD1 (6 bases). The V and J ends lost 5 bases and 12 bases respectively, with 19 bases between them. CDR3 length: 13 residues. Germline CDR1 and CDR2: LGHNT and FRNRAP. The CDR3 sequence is CASGQTGPVLPFF. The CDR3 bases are TGTGCTAGTGGTCAAACAGGGCCGGTCTTGCCTTTCTTT.

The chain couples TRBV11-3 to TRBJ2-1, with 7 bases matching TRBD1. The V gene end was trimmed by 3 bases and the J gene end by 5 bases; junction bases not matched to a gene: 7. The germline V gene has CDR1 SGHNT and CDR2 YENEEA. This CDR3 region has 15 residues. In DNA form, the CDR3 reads TGTGCCAGCAGCTTGAGGGTTGGACAGGACAATGAGCAGTTCTTC. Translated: CASSLRVGQDNEQFF.

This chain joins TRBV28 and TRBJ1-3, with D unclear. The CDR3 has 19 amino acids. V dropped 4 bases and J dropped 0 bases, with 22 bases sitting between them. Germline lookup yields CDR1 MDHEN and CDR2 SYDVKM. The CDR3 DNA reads TGTGCCAGCAGTTCGTGGTATGGGTTCTGGGAGGGCTCTGGAAACACCATATATTTT. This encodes CASSSWYGFWEGSGNTIYF.

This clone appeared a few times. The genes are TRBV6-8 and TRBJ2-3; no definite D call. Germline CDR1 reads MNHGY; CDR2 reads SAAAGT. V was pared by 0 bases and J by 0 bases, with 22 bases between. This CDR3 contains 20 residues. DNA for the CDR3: TGTGCCAGCAGTTACTCGAAAGTGGACGGGCGGCAGGCGAGCACAGATACGCAGTATTTT. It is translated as CASSYSKVDGRQASTDTQYF.

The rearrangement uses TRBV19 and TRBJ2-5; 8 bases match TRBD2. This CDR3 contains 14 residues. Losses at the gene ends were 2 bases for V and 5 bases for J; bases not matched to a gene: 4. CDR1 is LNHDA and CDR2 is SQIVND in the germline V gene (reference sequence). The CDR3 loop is CASSIRTSSETQYF. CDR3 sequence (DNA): TGTGCCAGTAGTATAAGGACTAGCAGCGAGACCCAGTACTTC.

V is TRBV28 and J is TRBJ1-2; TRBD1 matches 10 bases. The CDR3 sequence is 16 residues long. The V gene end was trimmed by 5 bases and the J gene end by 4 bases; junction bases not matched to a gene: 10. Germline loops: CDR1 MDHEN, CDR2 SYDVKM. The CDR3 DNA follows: TGTGCCAGCAGTCCATACCGGGACAGGGGCGGCTATGGCTACACCTTC. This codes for CASSPYRDRGGYGYTF.

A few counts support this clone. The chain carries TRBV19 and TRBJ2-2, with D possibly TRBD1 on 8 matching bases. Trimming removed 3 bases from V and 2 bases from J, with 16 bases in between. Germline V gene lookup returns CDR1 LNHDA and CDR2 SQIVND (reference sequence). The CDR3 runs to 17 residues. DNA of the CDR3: TGTGCCAGTAGTATTTGGGAGGGACAGGTAAACACCGGGGAGCTGTTTTTT. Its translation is CASSIWEGQVNTGELFF.

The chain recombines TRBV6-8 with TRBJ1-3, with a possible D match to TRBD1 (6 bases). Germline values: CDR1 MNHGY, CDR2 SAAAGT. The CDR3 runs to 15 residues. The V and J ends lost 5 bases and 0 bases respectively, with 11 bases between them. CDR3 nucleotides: TGTGCCAGCAGTGACGGGACATACTCTGGAAACACCATATATTTT. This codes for CASSDGTYSGNTIYF.

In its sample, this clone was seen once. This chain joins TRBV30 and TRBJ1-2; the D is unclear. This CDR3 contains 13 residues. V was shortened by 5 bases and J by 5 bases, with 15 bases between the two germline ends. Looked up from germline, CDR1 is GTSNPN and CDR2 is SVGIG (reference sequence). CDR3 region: CAWGSGTDYGYTF. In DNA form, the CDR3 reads TGTGCCTGGGGGTCGGGAACGGATTATGGCTACACCTTC.

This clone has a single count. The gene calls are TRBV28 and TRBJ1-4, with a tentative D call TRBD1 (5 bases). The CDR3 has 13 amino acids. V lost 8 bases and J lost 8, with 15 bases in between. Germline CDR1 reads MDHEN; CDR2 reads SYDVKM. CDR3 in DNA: TGTGCCAGCTCGAGTCCGGGGGGGGAAAAACTGTTTTTT. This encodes CASSSPGGEKLFF. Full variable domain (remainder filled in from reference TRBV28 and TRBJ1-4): DVKVTQSSRYLVKRTGEKVFLECVQDMDHENMFWYRQDPGLGLRLIYFSYDVKMKEKGDIPEGYSVSREKKERFSLILESASTNQTSMYLCASSSPGGEKLFFGSGTQLSVL.

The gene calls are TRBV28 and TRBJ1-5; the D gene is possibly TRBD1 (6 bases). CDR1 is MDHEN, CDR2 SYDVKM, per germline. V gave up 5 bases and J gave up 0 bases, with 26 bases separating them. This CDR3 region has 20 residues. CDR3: CASSPTSLFRQAYSNQPQHF. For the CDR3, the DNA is TGTGCCAGCAGTCCTACCTCCCTCTTCAGACAGGCCTATAGCAATCAGCCCCAGCATTTT.